These T cell receptor beta chains were read from a single sample in a study of cytomegalovirus exposure and HLA in healthy donors. TCRdb's copy holds only in-frame clones and misses some; the assay was immunoSEQ multiplex PCR. Here the sample spans 150,000 to 200,000 clones, about 76% being singletons. Sequenced sample: PBMCs. The receptors derive from a woman in her 40s in good health and CMV-seropositive. CDR3s include the opening cysteine and the closing phenylalanine or tryptophan. The D gene is left open where the match is weak. Only some rows state a clone size, as once, few, many or a class for expanded clones.

-	-	TRBJ1-1	TRBV2	TGTGCCAGCAGTAACACCCCGCGGGGAGCTTTCTTT	CASSNTPRGAFF
few	TRBD2	TRBJ2-1	TRBV4-3	TGCGCCAGCAGCCAAGAACTGCTAGCGGGATGGAATGAGCAGTTCTTC	CASSQELLAGWNEQFF
-	TRBD1	TRBJ2-2	TRBV5-1	TGCGCCAGCAGCCCACTACGTCCGGGACAGGAGGTCACCGGGGAGCTGTTTTTT	CASSPLRPGQEVTGELFF
-	TRBD1	TRBJ2-7	TRBV6-5	TGTGCCAGCACCCTGAGACAGGGGGCAAGCGAGCAGTACTTC	CASTLRQGASEQYF
-	-	TRBJ2-7	TRBV6-5	TGTGCCAGCAAAACGGGGGACAGATACTACGAGCAGTACTTC	CASKTGDRYYEQYF
-	TRBD1	TRBJ1-1	TRBV10-3	TGTGCCACCGTCCCGGGACAGGGGATGACTGAAGCTTTCTTT	CATVPGQGMTEAFF
-	TRBD2	TRBJ2-3	TRBV9	TGTGCCAGCAGCGTAAGCGGGGGGGCGAGCACAGATACGCAGTATTTT	CASSVSGGASTDTQYF
once	-	TRBJ1-2	TRBV7-9	TGTGCCAGCAGCTTAGGAGGGGCAGGGGAATTATATGGCTACACCTTC	CASSLGGAGELYGYTF
-	-	TRBJ1-5	TRBV5-1	TGCGCCAGCAGGGAGCACGACAATCAGCCCCAGCATTTT	CASREHDNQPQHF
few	-	TRBJ2-2	TRBV4-2	TGTGCCAGCAGTCGCGGTCCTACGAACACCGGGGAGCTGTTTTTT	CASSRGPTNTGELFF
few	-	TRBJ1-1	TRBV4-3	TGCGCCAGCAGCCAAGATAGAAACACTGAAGCTTTCTTT	CASSQDRNTEAFF
-	TRBD1	TRBJ1-4	TRBV7-2	TGTGCCAGCAGCCGACAGGGGAGAGGCGAAAAACTGTTTTTT	CASSRQGRGEKLFF
-	-	TRBJ1-1	TRBV6-6	TGTGCCAGCAGTTACTCCGAGGGGAACACTGAAGCTTTCTTT	CASSYSEGNTEAFF
-	-	TRBJ2-3	TRBV29-1	TGCAGCGCCTCACGGGGACTGCCCACAGATACGCAGTATTTT	CSASRGLPTDTQYF
few	-	TRBJ2-2	TRBV5-4	TGTGCCAGCAGCTGGGGGGTAACTGGTGTCGGGGAGCTGTTTTTT	CASSWGVTGVGELFF
-	-	TRBJ2-7	TRBV21-1	TGTGCCAGCAGTCTCGGCGTCGGACACATCTACGAGCAGTACTTC	CASSLGVGHIYEQYF
-	-	TRBJ1-1	TRBV30	TGTGCCTGGAGTGGAGAGGGGAACACTGAAGCTTTCTTT	CAWSGEGNTEAFF
-	TRBD1	TRBJ2-1	TRBV7-7	TGTGCCAGCAGCTTGTCCGGGACAGGACCCAATGAGCAGTTCTTC	CASSLSGTGPNEQFF
-	-	TRBJ2-3	TRBV11-3	TGTGCCAGCAGTGCCCGGAATTCGGGAGATACGCAGTATTTT	CASSARNSGDTQYF
-	-	TRBJ1-5	TRBV4-3	TGCGCCAGCAGCCAAGATCTGGGGGGGCTAAGTCAGCCCCAGCATTTT	CASSQDLGGLSQPQHF
-	TRBD1	TRBJ1-5	TRBV30	TGTGCCTGGAGTGTAGGGGACAGGGGCCAGCCCCAGCATTTT	CAWSVGDRGQPQHF
-	-	TRBJ2-1	TRBV7-2	TGTGCCAGCAGCTTAGGAGCGGGCTGGGACAATGAGCAGTTCTTC	CASSLGAGWDNEQFF
-	-	TRBJ2-1	TRBV5-1	TGCGCCAGCACTCTGGGTAGCAGCTCCTACAATGAGCAGTTCTTC	CASTLGSSSYNEQFF
once	TRBD2	TRBJ2-1	TRBV30	TGTGCCTGGAGTCTACGGGGGGGCCGAAATGAGCAGTTCTTC	CAWSLRGGRNEQFF
-	-	TRBJ2-1	TRBV7-2	TGTGCCAGCAGCTTGGGGAGCCTCAGCGAGCAGTTCTTC	CASSLGSLSEQFF
-	-	TRBJ1-3	TRBV6-6	TGTGCCAGCAGCCTCGGGGGCTCTGGAAACACCATATATTTT	CASSLGGSGNTIYF